This T cell receptor beta chain was captured in a study of beta chain features in type 1 diabetes. In this sample, this clone turned up a few times. Its specificity is unknown. The investigators reverse transcribed all of the isolated RNA, so they sequenced expressed TCRB transcripts. The study sequenced naive, central memory and regulatory T cell samples to an average of about 3.8 million reads. Assay: immunoSEQ multiplex PCR; the TCRdb copy retains only in-frame clones and omits some. The data contain about 360,000 clones, around an eighth of them singletons. Regarding the study as a whole: Shorter templates may be favored by PCR, equally so in patients and controls. When cDNA is sequenced, cells with high TCR expression could be over-represented. VDJ junctions in type 1 diabetes patients carried more deletions and fewer insertions.

The germline gives CDR1 MNHNS, CDR2 SASEGT. Trimming took off 4 bases at V and 2 bases at J, with 10 bases between the two ends. CDR3 length: 14 residues. The sequence came from a man younger than 30 in good health. V is TRBV6-1 and J is TRBJ2-3; D unclear. What was sequenced was naive CD4+ T cells from blood. The CDR3 DNA reads TGTGCCAGCAGTGTCGCGAGGTACACAGATACGCAGTATTTT. The encoded protein is CASSVARYTDTQYF.